This T cell receptor (beta chain) derives from a study of blood T cell repertoires in COVID-19. The method was immunoSEQ multiplex PCR; TCRdb's version includes in-frame clones alone and lacks a portion of them. The sample carries under 250,000 clones, about nine tenths recorded once. Germline loops: CDR1 SGHRS, CDR2 YFSETQ. J was trimmed by 7 bases and V by 3 bases; bases with no gene match: 11. This CDR3 is built from 15 residues. Sequencing was performed on peripheral blood. V and J are TRBV5-1 and TRBJ2-7; 9 bases fit TRBD2. The clonotype was recovered from a woman aged 55-70 years who had recovered from COVID-19. The CDR3 DNA sequence: TGCGCCAGCAGCTCGTTCGAGCGGGGGGTCCTAGAGCAGTACTTC. The encoded protein is CASSSFERGVLEQYF.